This is a list of T cell receptor beta chains from one sample in a study of cytomegalovirus exposure and HLA in healthy donors. TCRdb's copy holds only in-frame clones and misses some; the assay was immunoSEQ multiplex PCR. The sample consists of about 180,000 clones, about 85% of them appearing once. The sample was PBMCs. The receptor source for this set is a girl aged 5 to 17 in good health and CMV-seropositive. CDR3s include the opening cysteine and the closing phenylalanine or tryptophan. The D gene is left open where the match is weak. Where a row states a size, it is once, few, many or the class of an expanded clone; other rows omit it.

v_gene,abundance,j_gene,len,d_gene,CDR3aa,CDR3nt
TRBV5-1,few,TRBJ2-1,16,TRBD1,CASSLWTGGLRNEQFF,TGCGCCAGCAGCCTATGGACAGGGGGTTTGAGAAATGAGCAGTTCTTC
TRBV7-6,-,TRBJ2-1,15,TRBD1,CASSLVQGQYNEQFF,TGTGCCAGCAGCTTAGTACAGGGGCAATACAATGAGCAGTTCTTC
TRBV6-5,few,TRBJ2-5,14,TRBD2,CASKTEIAGETQYF,TGTGCCAGCAAAACGGAAATAGCGGGAGAGACCCAGTACTTC
TRBV11-2,-,TRBJ2-7,13,-,CASRKGPWGEQYF,TGTGCCAGCCGTAAGGGGCCGTGGGGCGAGCAGTACTTC
TRBV6-6,-,TRBJ2-2,15,TRBD2,CASRKGTSRTGELFF,TGTGCCAGCAGGAAGGGGACTAGTCGGACCGGGGAGCTGTTTTTT
TRBV6-1,-,TRBJ2-7,14,TRBD2,CASMFSGSRAEQYF,TGTGCCAGCATGTTCAGCGGGAGTCGGGCCGAGCAGTACTTC
TRBV6-5,-,TRBJ2-2,16,TRBD1,CASSYFGQGNTGELFF,TGTGCCAGCAGTTACTTCGGACAGGGGAACACCGGGGAGCTGTTTTTT
TRBV6-1,-,TRBJ1-5,18,-,CASSEAAGLLYSNQPQHF,TGTGCCAGCAGTGAAGCGGCAGGGTTGCTATATAGCAATCAGCCCCAGCATTTT
TRBV2,once,TRBJ2-5,15,TRBD2,CASTPRTSGGETQYF,TGTGCCAGCACCCCCCGGACCTCGGGAGGAGAGACCCAGTACTTC
TRBV2,-,TRBJ2-3,17,-,CASRDTQAAGSTDTQYF,TGTGCCAGCAGGGATACCCAGGCAGCAGGAAGCACAGATACGCAGTATTTT
TRBV6-1,few,TRBJ2-7,14,-,CASRLQGRTYEQYF,TGTGCCAGCAGATTACAGGGGAGGACCTACGAGCAGTACTTC
TRBV11-3,-,TRBJ2-1,15,TRBD1,CASSTGQEPYNEQFF,TGTGCCAGCAGCACCGGACAGGAACCCTACAATGAGCAGTTCTTC
TRBV29-1,-,TRBJ2-5,15,TRBD1,CSVGKSGGTQETQYF,TGCAGCGTTGGAAAGTCAGGGGGTACCCAAGAGACCCAGTACTTC
TRBV28,few,TRBJ2-1,16,TRBD2,CASSLLVGGGYNEQFF,TGTGCCAGCAGTTTACTCGTTGGGGGAGGGTACAATGAGCAGTTCTTC
TRBV11-2,-,TRBJ2-7,15,TRBD2,CASSPLAPSSYEQYF,TGTGCCAGCAGTCCACTAGCGCCGAGCTCCTACGAGCAGTACTTC
TRBV6-5,-,TRBJ2-7,13,TRBD1,CASSYSTGAEQYF,TGTGCCAGCAGTTACTCGACAGGGGCCGAGCAGTACTTC
TRBV5-5,-,TRBJ2-7,14,TRBD1,CASRPTGGLYEQYF,TGTGCCAGCAGACCGACAGGGGGACTCTACGAGCAGTACTTC
TRBV27,-,TRBJ1-1,16,-,CASSPDNHHGEERAFF,TGTGCCAGCAGTCCCGACAACCACCACGGAGAGGAGCGGGCTTTCTTT
TRBV27,-,TRBJ2-4,19,TRBD1,CASRTSVGTGPLAKNIQYF,TGTGCCAGCCGCACCAGCGTGGGGACAGGTCCTCTAGCCAAAAACATTCAGTACTTC
TRBV6-1,-,TRBJ1-5,16,TRBD1,CASSEGTGGFNQPQHF,TGTGCCAGCAGTGAAGGAACAGGGGGCTTCAATCAGCCCCAGCATTTT
TRBV6-5,once,TRBJ1-1,13,-,CASSYAGNTEAFF,TGTGCCAGCAGTTATGCGGGGAACACTGAAGCTTTCTTT
TRBV7-9,-,TRBJ1-3,14,-,CASSLESAGNTIYF,TGTGCCAGCAGCTTAGAATCTGCTGGAAACACCATATATTTT
TRBV5-4,once,TRBJ1-1,14,-,CASSLGTLTTEAFF,TGTGCCAGCAGCTTGGGCACCCTAACCACTGAAGCTTTCTTT
TRBV18,-,TRBJ2-7,14,-,CASSPQRRDSEQYF,TGTGCCAGCTCACCCCAGAGGAGGGACAGCGAGCAGTACTTC
TRBV7-6,-,TRBJ1-1,14,TRBD1,CASSRRTGNTEAFF,TGTGCCAGCAGCAGAAGGACAGGGAACACTGAAGCTTTCTTT
TRBV7-3,-,TRBJ1-5,14,-,CASSFPSVWQPQHF,TGTGCCAGCAGCTTTCCCTCGGTCTGGCAGCCCCAGCATTTT
TRBV27,-,TRBJ2-7,17,TRBD2,CASSLYPGLAGSYEQYF,TGTGCCAGCAGTTTATACCCGGGACTAGCGGGTAGCTACGAGCAGTACTTC
TRBV27,-,TRBJ2-3,17,-,CASSPPGVSGLTDTQYF,TGTGCCAGCAGTCCTCCAGGCGTTAGTGGTCTCACAGATACGCAGTATTTT
TRBV29-1,-,TRBJ2-1,12,TRBD2,CSHSGRLNEQFF,TGCAGTCATAGCGGGAGGCTCAATGAGCAGTTCTTC
TRBV9,-,TRBJ1-2,17,-,CASSPWMSFSSGDGYTF,TGTGCCAGCAGCCCTTGGATGTCTTTTTCTTCGGGAGATGGCTACACCTTC
TRBV19,-,TRBJ2-1,16,TRBD2,CASSIEIAGPTNEQFF,TGTGCCAGTAGTATAGAAATAGCGGGCCCAACCAATGAGCAGTTCTTC
TRBV19,-,TRBJ2-7,15,TRBD2,CASSAGLAGGYEQYF,TGTGCCAGTAGTGCCGGACTAGCGGGAGGTTACGAGCAGTACTTC
TRBV19,-,TRBJ2-1,16,-,CATSSSIAGAYNEQFF,TGTGCCACATCATCAAGCATAGCCGGAGCCTACAATGAGCAGTTCTTC
TRBV2,-,TRBJ2-3,20,-,CASSEAKGGGGGWMADTQYF,TGTGCCAGCAGTGAAGCAAAGGGTGGAGGAGGGGGCTGGATGGCAGATACGCAGTATTTT
TRBV7-8,medium-sized,TRBJ2-1,19,TRBD2,CASSLALTSGSVTYNEQFF,TGTGCCAGCAGCTTAGCCCTTACTAGCGGGAGTGTTACCTACAATGAGCAGTTCTTC
TRBV7-8,once,TRBJ1-5,16,TRBD1,CASSRFRDRVNQPQHF,TGTGCCAGCAGCCGCTTCCGGGACAGGGTCAATCAGCCCCAGCATTTT
TRBV2,-,TRBJ2-7,15,TRBD2,CASTKSSGSLYEQYF,TGTGCCAGCACCAAATCTAGCGGGAGTCTGTACGAGCAGTACTTC
TRBV27,-,TRBJ2-1,15,-,CASSFASSSYNEQFF,TGTGCCAGCAGTTTTGCTAGCAGCTCCTACAATGAGCAGTTCTTC
TRBV6-1,-,TRBJ2-7,11,-,CGTVGSYEQYF,TGTGGGACTGTGGGCTCCTACGAGCAGTACTTC
TRBV4-1,-,TRBJ2-3,15,-,CASSQEQTSTDTQYF,TGCGCCAGCAGCCAGGAACAGACCAGCACAGATACGCAGTATTTT
TRBV5-6,-,TRBJ1-1,14,-,CASSSWSENTEAFF,TGTGCCAGCAGCTCTTGGTCAGAGAACACTGAAGCTTTCTTT
TRBV4-3,-,TRBJ2-7,15,-,CASSQDPGDPYEQYF,TGCGCCAGCAGCCAAGATCCAGGGGACCCCTACGAGCAGTACTTC
TRBV7-8,-,TRBJ1-5,15,TRBD1,CASSQNRGGNQPQHF,TGTGCCAGCAGCCAAAACAGGGGAGGCAATCAGCCCCAGCATTTT
TRBV11-2,-,TRBJ2-5,16,-,CASSLRQYGSQETQYF,TGTGCCAGCAGCTTAAGACAGTACGGATCCCAAGAGACCCAGTACTTC
TRBV19,-,TRBJ1-3,14,-,CASSWRISGNTIYF,TGTGCCAGTAGTTGGCGGATCTCTGGAAACACCATATATTTT
TRBV7-9,-,TRBJ2-7,15,-,CASSYFRKGYYEQYF,TGTGCCAGCAGCTATTTCAGGAAGGGGTATTACGAGCAGTACTTC
TRBV6-5,-,TRBJ2-2,14,TRBD2,CASSASGNTGELFF,TGTGCCAGCAGCGCTAGCGGGAACACCGGGGAGCTGTTTTTT
TRBV6-1,once,TRBJ1-2,14,TRBD1,CASSAPGQSYGYTF,TGTGCCAGCAGTGCGCCGGGACAGAGCTATGGCTACACCTTC
TRBV4-1,-,TRBJ2-5,20,TRBD2,CASSHLAPGLAGGGMGDQYF,TGCGCCAGCAGCCACCTAGCCCCGGGACTAGCGGGGGGGGGTATGGGGGACCAGTACTTC
TRBV6-4,-,TRBJ1-1,15,TRBD1,CASSDSGTVNTEAFF,TGTGCCAGCAGTGACTCGGGGACAGTGAACACTGAAGCTTTCTTT
TRBV11-1,-,TRBJ1-1,15,-,CASSLGVRANTEAFF,TGTGCCAGCAGCTTAGGAGTGAGGGCGAACACTGAAGCTTTCTTT